This T cell receptor beta chain was found in a study of blood T cell repertoires in COVID-19. Study-level background: Donors in the United States, Italy and Spain gave samples during acute or convalescent COVID-19. The analysed material was cDNA or gDNA that came from T cells, B-cell-depleted T cells, or PBMCs.

Participants were aged roughly 18 to 100 years from around 26 US areas. Authors' analysis steps: Estimated nucleated cell counts came from reference gene primer amplification. TCRdb keeps only in-frame clones here, not all; method: immunoSEQ multiplex PCR. V and J calls and clone size are copied from that table; D and trimming were computed from the DNA. This table has roughly 240,000 clones, 65% to 90% appearing once. Looked up from germline, CDR1 is LGHDT and CDR2 is YNNKEL (reference sequence). The trim removed 0 bases at V and 6 bases at J, leaving 8 bases unmatched. The length of the CDR3 is 16 residues.

This clonotype was sampled from a woman aged 50 to 60 with acute COVID-19. Sequenced material: PBMCs or T cells enriched from blood (not recorded which). This chain links TRBV3-1 (or the pseudogene TRBV3-2) with TRBJ2-3; TRBD1 matches 8 bases. The CDR3 region is CASSQDPRGRRDTQYF. CDR3 nucleotides: TGTGCCAGCAGCCAAGATCCCAGGGGGCGCAGGGATACGCAGTATTTT.